One sample yielded the 30 T cell receptor beta chains listed below, sequenced in a study of control samples from healthy donors and cancer patients. Sequencing was performed with immunoSEQ multiplex PCR; in TCRdb, only in-frame clones are kept and a portion is missing. Among under 200,000 clones listed, around 94% were seen once. The sequenced material came from PBMCs. These receptors came from a man between 60 and 75 years old with colorectal cancer.

The rearrangement joins TRBV9 to TRBJ1-3; TRBD1 matches 7 bases. The J segment lost 3 bases and the V segment lost 5 bases, leaving 11 bases of the junction unmatched. The CDR3 runs to 16 residues. CDR1 SGDLS and CDR2 YYNGEE come from the germline V gene. This chain's CDR3 is CASSRRQGRIGNTIYF. The CDR3 nucleotides are TGTGCCAGCAGTAGGAGACAGGGCAGAATTGGAAACACCATATATTTT.

The chain recombines TRBV12-3 or TRBV12-4 with TRBJ1-6; D not certain. Trimming took 6 bases from V and 7 from J, leaving 7 bases between them. The CDR3 spans 12 residues. CDR3 nucleotides: TGTGCCAGCAGCTTCAAAAATTCACCCCTCCACTTT. It specifies CASSFKNSPLHF.

The sample holds one count of this clone. The chain is built from TRBV5-8 and TRBJ1-5, with TRBD1 as a possible D gene (5 bases). V lost 0 bases and J lost 3, with 16 bases in between. Germline V gene data show CDR1 as SGHTS and CDR2 as YDEGEE. The CDR3 runs to 17 residues. For the CDR3, the DNA is TGTGCCAGCAGCTTGGCCGGTGGTGGGGCGACCAATCAGCCCCAGCATTTT. It yields the protein CASSLAGGGATNQPQHF.

V and J are TRBV3-1 (or the pseudogene TRBV3-2) and TRBJ2-7; 9 nucleotides align to TRBD2. The ends lost 4 bases at V and 7 bases at J; junction bases unmatched: 11. The germline CDR1 and CDR2 sequences are LGHDT and YNNKEL (reference sequence). CDR3 size: 15 residues. The CDR3 protein is CASSPIRTSVGEQYF. The CDR3 DNA follows: TGTGCCAGCAGCCCAATCCGGACTAGCGTGGGGGAGCAGTACTTC.

This chain links TRBV10-3 with TRBJ2-1; TRBD2 agrees at 12 bases. The CDR3 runs to 15 residues. With 5 bases clipped from V and 2 bases from J, the junction kept 1 base outside the gene matches. Germline CDR1 and CDR2: ENHRY and SYGVKD. CDR3 DNA: TGTGCCATCAGTCTAGCGGGGGGGCCCTACAATGAGCAGTTCTTC. Translating it yields CAISLAGGPYNEQFF.

The chain joins TRBV7-2 to TRBJ2-4; D uncertain. CDR1 and CDR2 (germline): SGHTA, FQGNSA. With 1 base removed from V and 0 bases from J, the gap between germline ends came to 10 bases. The length of the CDR3 is 16 residues. CDR3 DNA: TGTGCCAGCAGCTTAGGGCGAGTTCTAGCCAAAAACATTCAGTACTTC. Translated, it gives CASSLGRVLAKNIQYF.

V is TRBV5-1 and J is TRBJ2-3; TRBD2 aligns across 16 bases. The germline V gene has CDR1 SGHRS and CDR2 YFSETQ. Trimming cost V 5 bases and J 2 bases; bases outside gene matches: 8. This CDR3 contains 18 residues. CDR3: CASSLGTSGGVSTDTQYF. The CDR3 nucleotides read TGCGCCAGCAGTCTCGGGACTAGCGGGGGGGTTTCCACAGATACGCAGTATTTT.

This rearrangement joins TRBV30 to TRBJ2-7, with D possibly matching TRBD1 (7 bases). V dropped 1 base and J dropped 3 bases, with 10 bases sitting between them. The germline CDR1 and CDR2 sequences are GTSNPN and SVGIG (reference sequence). CDR3 length: 13 residues. CDR3 region: CAWSGQGGYEQYF. The CDR3 DNA is TGTGCCTGGAGTGGCCAGGGGGGCTACGAGCAGTACTTC.

The chain links TRBV5-1 to TRBJ1-1; a weak D match, TRBD1 (6 bases). Germline CDR1 and CDR2: SGHRS and YFSETQ. Trimming removed 4 bases at V and 1 base at J, with 14 bases between. The length of the CDR3 is 15 residues. This CDR3 is CASSPGHETNTEAFF. The CDR3 DNA reads TGCGCCAGCAGCCCGGGACATGAAACGAACACTGAAGCTTTCTTT.

This chain connects TRBV23-1 to TRBJ1-2, with TRBD1 as a possible D gene (6 bases). TRBV23-1 is annotated as an ORF whose role is uncertain. The CDR3 totals 12 residues. V was pared by 7 bases and J by 4 bases, with 10 bases between. CDR3 sequence: CASTRGAYGYTF. The CDR3 DNA sequence: TGCGCCAGCACCCGGGGGGCCTATGGCTACACCTTC.

The genes are TRBV6-5 and TRBJ1-2, with TRBD1 matching 12 bases. CDR3 length equals 15 residues. With V trimmed by 5 bases and J by 4 bases, 5 bases remained unmatched. Germline CDR1 reads MNHEY; CDR2 reads SVGAGI. The CDR3 coding sequence is TGTGCCAGCAGTACCGGGACAGGGGGCAGCTATGGCTACACCTTC. The encoded protein is CASSTGTGGSYGYTF.

The chain links TRBV29-1 to TRBJ2-5, with 7 bases fitting TRBD1. Germline CDR1 and CDR2: SQVTM and ANQGSEA. The CDR3 runs 15 residues. The J segment lost 4 bases and the V segment lost 6 bases, leaving 14 bases of the junction unmatched. The CDR3 DNA reads as TGCAGCGTCAGAGGGTTAGGGGGCGCATTAGAGACCCAGTACTTC. Protein product: CSVRGLGGALETQYF.

V and J are TRBV5-4 and TRBJ2-7; a weak D match, TRBD2 (7 bases). The germline V and J ends were trimmed by 4 bases and 1 base, with 15 bases remaining between them. CDR1 SGHNT and CDR2 YYREEE come from the germline V gene (reference sequence). This CDR3 region has 15 residues. The CDR3 loop reads CASSLGGARSYEQYF. The CDR3, as DNA: TGTGCCAGCAGCCTTGGGGGGGCTCGGTCCTACGAGCAGTACTTC.

The V and J genes are TRBV4-2 and TRBJ2-2; the match to TRBD2 covers 10 bases. The germline CDR1 and CDR2 sequences are LGHNA and YNFKEQ. This CDR3 region has 15 residues. V shed 1 base, J shed 7 bases, and the junction held 3 bases outside the gene matches. The CDR3: CASSQGGTSVGELFF. The CDR3 nucleotides read TGTGCCAGCAGCCAAGGCGGGACTAGCGTCGGGGAGCTGTTTTTT.

V gene TRBV19 combines with J gene TRBJ1-5; 7 bases are a match to TRBD1. CDR1 LNHDA and CDR2 SQIVND come from the germline V gene (reference sequence). This CDR3 is 17 amino acids long. V lost 4 bases to trimming and J lost 6 bases; unmatched junction nucleotides: 15. The CDR3 sequence: CASSTRSWQGVSQPQHF. The CDR3 nucleotides are TGTGCCAGTAGTACACGGTCGTGGCAGGGGGTTAGTCAGCCCCAGCATTTT.

The chain couples TRBV9 to TRBJ2-7; 10 positions agree with TRBD2. The length of the CDR3 is 15 residues. Germline trimming cut 1 base from V and 5 bases from J; bases unmatched to any gene: 6. Germline CDR1 and CDR2: SGDLS and YYNGEE. The CDR3 here is CASSVSVGLANEQYF. The DNA of the CDR3 is TGTGCCAGCAGCGTATCCGTGGGACTAGCGAACGAGCAGTACTTC.

The genes are TRBV7-2 and TRBJ1-4; TRBD1 might be the D (6 bases). The V and J ends lost 2 bases and 7 bases respectively, with 14 bases between them. Germline-derived CDR1 and CDR2 are SGHTA and FQGNSA. This CDR3 has 15 amino acids. The CDR3 loop reads CASSLQGLGREKLFF. The CDR3 nucleotides read TGTGCCAGCAGCTTACAGGGGTTGGGACGTGAAAAACTGTTTTTT. Filled out from reference TRBV7-2 and TRBJ1-4, the complete variable domain reads GAGVSQSPSNKVTEKGKDVELRCDPISGHTALYWYRQSLGQGLEFLIYFQGNSAPDKSGLPSDRFSAERTGGSVSTLTIQRTQQEDSAVYLCASSLQGLGREKLFFGSGTQLSVL.

V usage is TRBV14 and J usage is TRBJ2-1; 7 nucleotides align to TRBD1. This CDR3 is built from 15 residues. Germline V gene sequence: CDR1 SGHDN, CDR2 FVKESK. J lost 4 bases, V lost 4 bases, and 7 bases had no gene match. The CDR3 here is CASSPTGQRYNEQFF. The CDR3 nucleotides are TGTGCCAGCAGCCCTACGGGACAGCGATACAATGAGCAGTTCTTC.

The chain is built from TRBV6-2 or TRBV6-3 and TRBJ2-2; 7 bases agree with TRBD2. V was pared by 2 bases and J by 3 bases, with 6 bases of the junction left unmatched. The length of the CDR3 is 16 residues. Per the germline V gene, CDR1 is MNHEY and CDR2 is SVGEGT. The CDR3 spells CASSYQTSLDTGELFF. The CDR3 DNA reads as TGTGCCAGCAGTTACCAGACTAGCTTGGACACCGGGGAGCTGTTTTTT.

The chain has TRBV9 and TRBJ2-7, with D uncertain. Trimming cost V 4 bases and J 1 base, with 12 bases left between them. Germline CDR1 and CDR2: SGDLS and YYNGEE. The CDR3 has 14 residues. CDR3: CASSPWRDSYEQYF. The DNA of the CDR3 is TGTGCCAGCAGCCCCTGGCGAGATTCCTACGAGCAGTACTTC.

The chain links TRBV29-1 to TRBJ1-2; TRBD1 is a possible D gene (5 bases). This CDR3 region has 12 residues. Germline V gives CDR1 SQVTM, CDR2 ANQGSEA. V was cut by 2 bases and J by 5 bases, with 9 bases left in between. CDR3 sequence reads: CSVEQGGYGYTF. The CDR3 DNA reads as TGCAGCGTTGAACAGGGCGGGTATGGCTACACCTTC.

J is TRBJ1-4 and V is TRBV19; 8 bases are a match to TRBD1. The junction had 10 bases not matched to a gene; V was cut back by 5 bases and J by 8 bases. CDR3 size: 15 residues. CDR1 is LNHDA and CDR2 is SQIVND in the germline V gene (reference sequence). The CDR3 here is CASSLTGVKGEKLFF. The CDR3 coding sequence is TGTGCCAGTAGTTTGACAGGGGTGAAGGGAGAAAAACTGTTTTTT. Filled out from reference TRBV19 and TRBJ1-4, the complete variable domain reads DGGITQSPKYLFRKEGQNVTLSCEQNLNHDAMYWYRQDPGQGLRLIYYSQIVNDFQKGDIAEGYSVSREKKESFPLTVTSAQKNPTAFYLCASSLTGVKGEKLFFGSGTQLSVL.

The chain is built from TRBV6-5 and TRBJ1-6, with D maybe TRBD1 (5 bases). V was pared by 4 bases and J by 0 bases, with 10 bases between. The CDR3 sequence is 16 residues long. The V gene's germline CDR1 is MNHEY and CDR2 SVGAGI. The CDR3 sequence: CASSSEGSSYNSPLHF. In DNA form, the CDR3 reads TGTGCCAGCAGTTCGGAGGGGAGCTCCTATAATTCACCCCTCCACTTT.

J is TRBJ1-1 and V is TRBV5-1, with TRBD1 matching 7 bases. V lost 3 bases, J lost 3 bases, and 5 bases stayed unmatched. Germline V CDR1 and CDR2: SGHRS, YFSETQ. CDR3 length equals 14 residues. CDR3 bases: TGCGCCAGCAGCTCCCGGGACAGCTACACTGAAGCTTTCTTT. Amino acid sequence: CASSSRDSYTEAFF.

This clone was counted a single time. The chain couples TRBV27 to TRBJ1-1; D unresolved. V lost 2 bases to trimming and J lost 0 bases, with 7 bases between them. Germline lookup yields CDR1 MNHEY and CDR2 SMNVEV (reference sequence). There are 14 residues in the CDR3. The CDR3 protein is CASSLAVMNTEAFF. The CDR3 nucleotides are TGTGCCAGCAGTTTAGCGGTCATGAACACTGAAGCTTTCTTT.

The rearrangement links TRBV19 to TRBJ2-5; 10 bases fit TRBD1. The CDR3 runs 14 residues. The ends lost 3 bases at V and 4 bases at J; junction bases unmatched: 2. Germline V gene lookup returns CDR1 LNHDA and CDR2 SQIVND (reference sequence). This chain's CDR3 is CASSIGQGGETQYF. The CDR3 DNA reads as TGTGCCAGTAGTATCGGACAGGGGGGAGAGACCCAGTACTTC.

The chain couples TRBV11-2 to TRBJ1-1; a possible D gene is TRBD1 (6 bases). Germline loops: CDR1 SGHAT, CDR2 FQNNGV. The CDR3 contains 13 residues. Trimming removed 4 bases from V and 5 bases from J, with 11 bases in between. The DNA of the CDR3 is TGTGCCAGCAGCTCAACAGGGAGAACTGAAGCTTTCTTT. It codes for CASSSTGRTEAFF. The full variable domain, completed using reference TRBV11-2 and TRBJ1-1, is EAGVAQSPRYKIIEKRQSVAFWCNPISGHATLYWYQQILGQGPKLLIQFQNNGVVDDSQLPKDRFSAERLKGVDSTLKIQPAKLEDSAVYLCASSSTGRTEAFFGQGTRLTVV.

This chain's CDR3 is CASSQNPGLQETQYF. The CDR3 nucleotides are TGTGCCAGCAGCCAAAATCCGGGACTCCAAGAGACCCAGTACTTC. The chain links TRBV4-2 to TRBJ2-5, with a weak D call TRBD2 (6 bases). V was pared by 2 bases and J by 1 base, with 11 bases between. The CDR3 extends over 15 amino acids. The germline CDR1 and CDR2 sequences are LGHNA and YNFKEQ.

This clone was observed once. This sequence joins TRBV19 and TRBJ2-1, with 9 bases identical to TRBD2. The germline V gene encodes CDR1 LNHDA and CDR2 SQIVND (reference sequence). The V and J ends lost 2 bases and 12 bases, in that order; junction bases with no gene match: 8. The CDR3 runs to 14 residues. The CDR3, as DNA: TGTGCCAGTAGTATAACAGGACTAGCGATTTTGCAGTTCTTC. It codes for CASSITGLAILQFF.

This chain connects TRBV28 to TRBJ2-3, with 13 bases identical to TRBD2. The CDR3 totals 18 residues. CDR1 MDHEN and CDR2 SYDVKM come from the germline V gene. The ends lost 4 bases at V and 3 bases at J; junction bases unmatched: 10. The CDR3 region has the DNA TGTGCCAGCAGTTCGCGTCAAACTAGCGGGGGGGCGACAGATACGCAGTATTTT. This encodes CASSSRQTSGGATDTQYF.